This is a list of T cell receptor beta chains from one sample in a study of spatial heterogeneity in lung cancer. From the 5' RACE reads, TCRdb called clonotypes with MiXCR, one entry per CDR3 protein. The profile shows about 5,000 distinct CDR3 sequences, 7.8% of them singletons. Material: lung tumor tissue, obtained at surgery. The source of these receptors is a female donor with early-stage non-small cell lung cancer. The CDR3 runs from the conserved cysteine through the conserved F or W. D genes are given only for firm matches. The size of a clone is reported for some rows only, either as once, few or many, or as a class for expanded clones.

>13|medium-sized|TRBV5-4|TRBJ2-5|TRBD2
CASSRTRQETQYF
TGTGCCAGCAGCCGGACTAGACAAGAGACCCAGTACTTC
>15|many|TRBV4-3|TRBJ2-7|.
CASSQDITGRYEQYF
TGCGCCAGCAGCCAAGATATAACAGGCCGCTACGAGCAGTACTTC
>14|many|TRBV28|TRBJ2-7|TRBD2
CASSSPSGSYEQYF
TGTGCCAGCAGTTCACCTAGCGGGAGCTACGAGCAGTACTTC
>16|medium-sized|TRBV7-2|TRBJ1-2|.
CASSLAVSDMSYGYTF
TGTGCCAGCAGCTTAGCGGTTTCGGACATGTCCTATGGCTACACCTTC
>15|medium-sized|TRBV5-5|TRBJ2-1|.
CASSPGAGEFNEQFF
TGTGCCAGCAGCCCGGGGGCAGGGGAGTTTAATGAGCAGTTCTTC
>14|few|TRBV11-2|TRBJ2-5|TRBD2
CASSFWASGGTQYF
TGTGCCAGCAGCTTTTGGGCTAGCGGGGGCACCCAGTACTTC
>19|.|TRBV7-2|TRBJ2-1|TRBD2
CASSRAGGNLAGAYNEQFF
TGTGCCAGCAGCCGCGCAGGAGGAAACCTAGCGGGGGCTTACAATGAGCAGTTCTTC
>15|medium-sized|TRBV7-9|TRBJ2-3|.
CASSLIRDGVDTQYF
TGTGCCAGCAGCTTAATCCGGGACGGTGTAGATACGCAGTATTTT
>17|medium-sized|TRBV7-8|TRBJ2-1|TRBD2
CASSSQTSVHSYNEQFF
TGTGCCAGCAGCTCCCAGACTAGCGTTCATTCCTACAATGAGCAGTTCTTC
>13|.|TRBV4-3|TRBJ2-5|.
CASSQDLRETQYF
TGCGCCAGCAGCCAAGATCTACGGGAGACCCAGTACTTC
>15|many|TRBV7-9|TRBJ2-3|.
CASSLEQLSTDTQYF
TGTGCCAGCAGCTTAGAACAGCTAAGCACAGATACGCAGTATTTT
>15|many|TRBV7-7|TRBJ2-7|TRBD2
CASSPLAGEVGEQYF
TGTGCCAGCAGCCCGTTAGCGGGAGAAGTTGGGGAGCAGTACTTC
>13|medium-sized|TRBV19|TRBJ2-5|.
CASSIGQQETQYF
TGTGCCAGTAGTATAGGGCAGCAAGAGACCCAGTACTTC
>17|.|TRBV29-1|TRBJ2-1|.
CSAWTGVYLGTVNEQFF
TGCAGCGCCTGGACCGGAGTTTACCTCGGGACCGTCAATGAGCAGTTCTTC
>14|medium-sized|TRBV5-1|TRBJ1-6|.
CASSPDVYNSPLHF
TGCGCCAGCAGCCCGGACGTCTATAATTCACCCCTCCACTTT
>12|.|TRBV10-1|TRBJ2-1|.
CASSESWGEQFF
TGCGCCAGCAGTGAGTCGTGGGGTGAGCAGTTCTTC
>11|medium-sized|TRBV6-5|TRBJ2-1|.
CASSQGNEQFF
TGTGCCAGCAGTCAGGGTAATGAGCAGTTCTTC
>14|medium-sized|TRBV11-3|TRBJ2-3|.
CASSFGPDLDTQYF
TGTGCCAGCAGCTTCGGGCCAGATTTAGATACGCAGTATTTT
>14|medium-sized|TRBV20-1|TRBJ1-2|TRBD1
CSAYRGANSYGYTF
TGCAGTGCTTACAGGGGAGCCAATTCCTATGGCTACACCTTC
>13|.|TRBV30|TRBJ2-2|.
CAWSERNTGELFF
TGTGCCTGGAGTGAGAGGAACACCGGGGAGCTGTTTTTT
>15|.|TRBV20-1|TRBJ2-5|TRBD2
CSAGSRTSVRETQYF
TGCAGTGCTGGCAGTAGGACTAGCGTGAGGGAGACCCAGTACTTC
>15|few|TRBV7-3|TRBJ2-3|.
CASSAVAISTDTQYF
TGTGCCAGCAGCGCCGTAGCGATTAGCACAGATACGCAGTATTTT
>15|medium-sized|TRBV10-2|TRBJ1-5|TRBD1
CASSEAGTANQPQHF
TGCGCCAGCAGTGAGGCCGGGACAGCGAATCAGCCCCAGCATTTT
>15|many|TRBV6-2/TRBV6-3|TRBJ2-7|TRBD1
CASSFLGTDIYEQYF
TGTGCCAGCAGCTTCCTCGGGACAGACATATACGAGCAGTACTTC
>16|.|TRBV5-5|TRBJ2-7|TRBD1
CASSLGPPGQGYEQYF
TGTGCCAGCAGCTTGGGGCCCCCGGGACAGGGCTACGAGCAGTACTTC
>15|medium-sized|TRBV7-2|TRBJ2-1|TRBD2
CASSPSGLASHEQFF
TGTGCCAGCAGCCCGTCGGGACTAGCTTCCCATGAGCAGTTCTTC
>16|.|TRBV28|TRBJ2-6|.
CASSFEGLGGANVLTF
TGTGCCAGCAGTTTTGAGGGTTTGGGTGGGGCCAACGTCCTGACTTTC
>13|medium-sized|TRBV6-2/TRBV6-3|TRBJ2-5|.
CASGTHLGETQYF
TGTGCCAGCGGGACCCATCTGGGGGAGACCCAGTACTTC
>14|many|TRBV7-2|TRBJ2-3|.
CVSSSGWDTDTQYF
TGTGTCAGCAGCTCAGGGTGGGACACAGATACGCAGTATTTT
>13|medium-sized|TRBV5-1|TRBJ2-3|.
CASSFNGGDTQYF
TGCGCCAGCAGCTTTAATGGGGGGGATACGCAGTATTTT
>14|.|TRBV20-1|TRBJ1-2|.
CSARPQPGSYGYTF
TGCAGTGCTAGGCCCCAACCGGGGTCCTATGGCTACACCTTC
>11|medium-sized|TRBV7-8|TRBJ2-7|.
CASRGGYEQYF
TGTGCCAGCAGGGGCGGCTACGAGCAGTACTTC
>12|medium-sized|TRBV29-1|TRBJ1-4|.
CSALWYGEKLFF
TGCAGCGCCCTCTGGTATGGTGAAAAACTGTTTTTT
>15|.|TRBV9|TRBJ2-3|.
CASSVTGIHTDTQYF
TGTGCCAGCAGCGTTACCGGGATCCACACAGATACGCAGTATTTT
>11|many|TRBV20-1|TRBJ1-1|.
CSADRQEEAFF
TGCAGTGCTGACCGACAGGAGGAAGCTTTCTTT
>16|medium-sized|TRBV30|TRBJ1-5|.
CAWSVPGPGGDQPQHF
TGTGCCTGGAGTGTACCTGGGCCAGGCGGGGATCAGCCCCAGCATTTT
>18|medium-sized|TRBV4-2|TRBJ2-1|TRBD2
CASSQDPGTSGRHSEQFF
TGTGCCAGCAGCCAAGACCCGGGGACTAGCGGGAGACACTCTGAGCAGTTCTTC